Listed here are 25 T cell receptor beta chains from one sample, sequenced in a study of blood T cell repertoires in COVID-19 (TCRdb year 2020). Library preparation was by the immunoSEQ multiplex PCR assay. The table was pulled from immuneACCESS by TCRdb, which kept in-frame rearrangements only. Such tables lose some clones; where checked, under half of the loss comes from unresolved V genes, and the rest has no known cause. Within this sample are fewer than 350,000 clones, with about 92% of them counted one time only. Just under 4% of the sample is held by the ten biggest clonotypes. Sequencing used peripheral blood. The receptor set was obtained from an older woman with COVID-19, enrolled during active disease.

The rearrangement joins TRBV15 to TRBJ1-1, with TRBD1 matching over 7 bases. CDR1 and CDR2 (germline): LNHNV, YYDKDF (reference sequence). The V segment lost 2 bases and the J segment 4 bases; nucleotides outside the gene matches: 7. CDR3 length equals 15 residues. The CDR3: CATSRQYRGSTEAFF. The CDR3 region has the DNA TGTGCCACCAGCAGACAATACAGGGGTAGCACTGAAGCTTTCTTT.

The chain uses TRBV6-1 and TRBJ1-2; D is ambiguous. Germline V gene lookup returns CDR1 MNHNS and CDR2 SASEGT. Trimming cost V 4 bases and J 4 bases, with 19 bases left between them. The CDR3 length is 16 residues. CDR3: CASSAWVGESGYGYTF. Written as DNA, the CDR3 is TGTGCCAGCAGTGCATGGGTCGGGGAGAGTGGCTATGGCTACACCTTC.

This clone was recorded once. V gene TRBV4-2 combines with J gene TRBJ1-2; TRBD1 is a possible D gene (6 bases). This CDR3 spans 15 amino acids. Trimming pared 5 bases from V and 4 bases from J, leaving 17 bases between. Germline CDR1 is LGHNA and CDR2 is YNFKEQ. CDR3 loop: CASSTTGSGGYGYTF. CDR3 nucleotide sequence: TGTGCCAGCAGCACTACAGGGTCGGGGGGCTATGGCTACACCTTC.

This chain uses TRBV11-1 with TRBJ2-3; possible D gene TRBD2, 5 bases. Looked up from germline, CDR1 is SGHAT and CDR2 is FQDESV (reference sequence). The CDR3 covers 15 residues. Deletions cut 5 bases from V and 1 base from J, with 13 bases between. CDR3 loop: CASSNLADGTDTQYF. The CDR3 nucleotides read TGTGCCAGCAGCAACCTAGCTGATGGCACAGATACGCAGTATTTT.

The CDR3 DNA sequence: TGCGCCAGCAGACCCAGCGGGGGAGGGGACAATGAGCAGTTCTTC. Amino acid sequence: CASRPSGGGDNEQFF. This chain links TRBV5-1 with TRBJ2-1; 8 nucleotides match TRBD2. The CDR3 has 15 residues. Trimming removed 5 bases from V and 5 bases from J; junction bases left unmatched: 9. The germline V gene has CDR1 SGHRS and CDR2 YFSETQ. The full variable domain, with the rest looked up from reference TRBV5-1 and TRBJ2-1, is KAGVTQTPRYLIKTRGQQVTLSCSPISGHRSVSWYQQTPGQGLQFLFEYFSETQRNKGNFPGRFSGRQFSNSRSEMNVSTLELGDSALYLCASRPSGGGDNEQFFGPGTRLTVL.

This chain joins TRBV15 and TRBJ2-3, with TRBD2 matching 7 bases. The V and J ends lost 0 bases and 6 bases, in that order; junction bases with no gene match: 6. This CDR3 has 15 amino acids. Germline-derived CDR1 and CDR2 are LNHNV and YYDKDF (reference sequence). CDR3 sequence (DNA): TGTGCCACCAGCAGAGATCAGGCCGGGGGGGATACGCAGTATTTT. Protein: CATSRDQAGGDTQYF.

V is TRBV5-1 and J is TRBJ1-1; maybe TRBD1 (6 bases). V lost 4 bases, J lost 1 base, and 14 bases lay in between. CDR3 length: 15 amino acids. Germline lookup yields CDR1 SGHRS and CDR2 YFSETQ. CDR3 sequence reads: CASSLQGPKNTEAFF. The CDR3 DNA sequence: TGCGCCAGCAGCCTACAGGGACCGAAGAACACTGAAGCTTTCTTT.

V gene TRBV5-6 combines with J gene TRBJ2-3; a weak D match, TRBD2 (5 bases). The CDR3 contains 13 residues. Trimming stripped 4 bases from V and 3 bases from J, with 9 bases between. Germline V lookup: CDR1 SGHDT, CDR2 YYEEEE. The CDR3 bases are TGTGCCAGCAGCCTCCTAGCAACAGATACGCAGTATTTT. Translated, it gives CASSLLATDTQYF.

V and J are TRBV5-5 and TRBJ1-2; 8 bases map to TRBD1. The junction had 4 bases not matched to a gene; V was cut back by 0 bases and J by 3 bases. Per germline, CDR1 SGHKS and CDR2 YYEKEE (reference sequence). CDR3 length: 15 amino acids. The CDR3 spells CASSLGQGAHYGYTF. The CDR3 coding sequence is TGTGCCAGCAGCTTGGGGCAGGGGGCCCACTATGGCTACACCTTC.

The gene calls are TRBV14 and TRBJ1-3, with 9 bases fitting TRBD1. After removal of 4 bases from V and 2 bases from J, the junction contained 6 bases not matched to a gene. Germline values: CDR1 SGHDN, CDR2 FVKESK. The CDR3 runs 16 residues. CDR3 nucleotide sequence: TGTGCCAGCAGCCGACAAAGGACAGGGGCTGGAAACACCATATATTTT. Protein sequence: CASSRQRTGAGNTIYF. Using reference TRBV14 and TRBJ1-3 for the parts outside the CDR3, the full variable domain is EAGVTQFPSHSVIEKGQTVTLRCDPISGHDNLYWYRRVMGKEIKFLLHFVKESKQDESGMPNNRFLAERTGGTYSTLKVQPAELEDSGVYFCASSRQRTGAGNTIYFGEGSWLTVV.

J is TRBJ2-1 and V is TRBV4-1; the match to TRBD2 covers 10 bases. V gave up 1 base and J gave up 9 bases; unmatched junction bases: 9. The CDR3 has 16 residues. Germline CDR1 and CDR2: MGHRA and YSYEKL. CDR3 coding DNA: TGCGCCAGCAGCCAAGTGGAAAGCGGGGGGGCGGGTGAGCAGTTCTTC. This codes for CASSQVESGGAGEQFF.

This CDR3 reads CASMQVAKNIQYF. CDR3 DNA: TGTGCCAGTATGCAGGTAGCCAAAAACATTCAGTACTTC. J is TRBJ2-4 and V is TRBV19; D unclear. Germline-derived CDR1 and CDR2 are LNHDA and SQIVND (reference sequence). Trimming cost V 7 bases and J 0 bases, with 7 bases left between them. There are 13 residues in the CDR3. The variable domain in full, completed from reference TRBV19 and TRBJ2-4, reads DGGITQSPKYLFRKEGQNVTLSCEQNLNHDAMYWYRQDPGQGLRLIYYSQIVNDFQKGDIAEGYSVSREKKESFPLTVTSAQKNPTAFYLCASMQVAKNIQYFGAGTRLSVL.

In this sample, this clone turned up a few times. V usage is TRBV4-2 and J usage is TRBJ1-5, with D uncertain. This CDR3 contains 13 residues. Trimming stripped 6 bases from V and 7 bases from J, with 13 bases between. From germline, CDR1 is LGHNA and CDR2 YNFKEQ. CDR3 protein: CASSPFEGQPQHF. The CDR3, as DNA: TGTGCCAGCAGTCCCTTCGAGGGACAGCCCCAGCATTTT.

The chain carries TRBV18 and TRBJ2-5; TRBD2 aligns across 8 bases. This CDR3 is 14 amino acids long. CDR1 is KGHSH and CDR2 is LQKENI in the germline V gene. J lost 5 bases, V lost 3 bases, and 5 bases had no gene match. CDR3 DNA: TGTGCCAGCTCACCGCCTAGCGGGCCGGAGACCCAGTACTTC. This encodes CASSPPSGPETQYF. The whole variable domain, remainder taken from reference TRBV18 and TRBJ2-5, is NAGVMQNPRHLVRRRGQEARLRCSPMKGHSHVYWYRQLPEEGLKFMVYLQKENIIDESGMPKERFSAEFPKEGPSILRIQQVVRGDSAAYFCASSPPSGPETQYFGPGTRLLVL.

V usage is TRBV2 and J usage is TRBJ1-6; D is undetermined. V was trimmed by 7 bases and J by 9 bases, leaving 10 bases between them. The CDR3 spans 12 residues. Looked up from germline, CDR1 is SNHLY and CDR2 is FYNNEI. This CDR3 reads CASKDPGSPLHF. In nucleotides, the CDR3 is TGTGCCAGCAAGGATCCGGGTTCACCCCTCCACTTT.

V usage is TRBV7-2 and J usage is TRBJ1-2; the D is unclear. Trimming took off 5 bases at V and 4 bases at J, with 14 bases between the two ends. CDR1 SGHTA and CDR2 FQGNSA come from the germline V gene. This CDR3 spans 14 amino acids. Here the CDR3 DNA reads TGTGCCAGCAGCCGGGATCCCACCACCTATGGCTACACCTTC. It specifies CASSRDPTTYGYTF.

This chain connects TRBV19 to TRBJ2-2, with a tentative D call TRBD1 (5 bases). CDR1 is LNHDA, CDR2 SQIVND, per germline (reference sequence). This CDR3 contains 18 residues. V was trimmed by 0 bases and J by 4 bases, leaving 18 bases between them. DNA of the CDR3: TGTGCCAGTAGTATAGATCTACCAAGGCAGGGTGGCACCGGGGAGCTGTTTTTT. Its protein is CASSIDLPRQGGTGELFF.

This rearrangement joins TRBV4-2 to TRBJ1-3, with D unresolved. The CDR3 is made up of 16 amino acids. The germline gives CDR1 LGHNA, CDR2 YNFKEQ. Trimming shortened V by 0 bases and J by 4 bases, and 13 bases separated the two germline ends. The CDR3, as DNA: TGTGCCAGCAGCCAAGATAGCTCACTCGGGGGAAACACCATATATTTT. This sequence encodes CASSQDSSLGGNTIYF.

The V call is TRBV9, the J call TRBJ2-2, with D possibly matching TRBD1 (5 bases). Between the trimmed V and J ends, which lost 3 bases and 3 bases, there was a span of 21 bases. CDR1 SGDLS and CDR2 YYNGEE come from the germline V gene. The CDR3 length is 18 residues. The CDR3 sequence: CASSANPSGRFDTGELFF. The CDR3 region has the DNA TGTGCCAGCAGCGCCAACCCTTCAGGGCGTTTTGACACCGGGGAGCTGTTTTTT.

V is TRBV7-8 and J is TRBJ1-1; D perhaps matches TRBD1 (6 bases). The CDR3 length is 14 residues. V dropped 1 base and J dropped 4 bases, with 10 bases sitting between them. Germline V gene lookup returns CDR1 SGHVS and CDR2 FQNEAQ. The DNA of the CDR3 is TGTGCCAGCAGCTTAGAGCAGGGGATCACTGAAGCTTTCTTT. Its translation is CASSLEQGITEAFF.

The CDR3 DNA reads as TGTGCCAGCAGCCGAATACTCAACACCGGGGAGCTGTTTTTT. Translating gives CASSRILNTGELFF. The chain joins TRBV27 to TRBJ2-2; D gene uncertain. The CDR3 has 14 amino acids. V was clipped by 6 bases and J by 2 bases, with 10 bases between them. From germline, CDR1 is MNHEY and CDR2 SMNVEV (reference sequence).

J is TRBJ1-2 and V is TRBV5-5; 7 nucleotides match TRBD1. The junction had 12 bases not matched to a gene; V was cut back by 4 bases and J by 3 bases. The CDR3 contains 16 residues. The germline V gene has CDR1 SGHKS and CDR2 YYEKEE (reference sequence). The CDR3 loop is CASSLWTGLSYYGYTF. CDR3 sequence (DNA): TGTGCCAGCAGCCTGTGGACAGGACTGTCCTACTATGGCTACACCTTC.

CDR3 in DNA: TGTGCCAGTAGCCCCCCAGGGGCCGCTAATGAAAAACTGTTTTTT. Its protein product is CASSPPGAANEKLFF. The chain uses TRBV19 and TRBJ1-4, with D perhaps matching TRBD1 (6 bases). CDR1 and CDR2 (germline): LNHDA, SQIVND (reference sequence). The ends were cut back, 6 bases at V and 3 bases at J, with 14 bases in the middle. There are 15 residues in the CDR3.

This chain connects TRBV5-1 to TRBJ2-5, with 8 bases that match TRBD2. CDR3 length: 16 residues. Losses at the gene ends were 4 bases for V and 3 bases for J; bases not matched to a gene: 11. Germline values: CDR1 SGHRS, CDR2 YFSETQ. The CDR3: CASSRRTGGPKETQYF. CDR3 in DNA: TGCGCCAGCAGCAGGAGAACGGGGGGGCCCAAAGAGACCCAGTACTTC.

The CDR3 loop reads CASGLSGANTGELFF. The CDR3 bases are TGCGCCAGCGGTCTTTCGGGGGCGAACACCGGGGAGCTGTTTTTT. The rearrangement joins TRBV5-1 to TRBJ2-2; tentatively, D is TRBD2 (6 bases). V was cut by 7 bases and J by 0 bases, with 13 bases left in between. CDR1 and CDR2 (germline): SGHRS, YFSETQ. This CDR3 spans 15 amino acids.